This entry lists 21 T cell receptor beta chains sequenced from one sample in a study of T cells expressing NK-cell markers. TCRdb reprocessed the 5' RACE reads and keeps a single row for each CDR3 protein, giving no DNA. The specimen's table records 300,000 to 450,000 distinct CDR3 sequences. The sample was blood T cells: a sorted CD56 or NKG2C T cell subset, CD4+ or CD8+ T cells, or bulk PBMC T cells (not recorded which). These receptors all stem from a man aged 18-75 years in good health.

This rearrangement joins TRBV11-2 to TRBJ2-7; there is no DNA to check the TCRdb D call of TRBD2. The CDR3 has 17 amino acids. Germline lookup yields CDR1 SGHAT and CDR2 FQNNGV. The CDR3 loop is CASSPWASGENSYEQYF.

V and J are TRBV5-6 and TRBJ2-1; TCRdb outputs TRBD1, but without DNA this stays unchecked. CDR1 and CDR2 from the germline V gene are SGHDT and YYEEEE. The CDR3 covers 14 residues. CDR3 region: CASSSQGQTNEQFF.

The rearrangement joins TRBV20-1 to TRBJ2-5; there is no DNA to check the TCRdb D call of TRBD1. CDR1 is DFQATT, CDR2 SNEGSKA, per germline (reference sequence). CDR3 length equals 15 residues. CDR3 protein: CSALSLGGQEETQYF.

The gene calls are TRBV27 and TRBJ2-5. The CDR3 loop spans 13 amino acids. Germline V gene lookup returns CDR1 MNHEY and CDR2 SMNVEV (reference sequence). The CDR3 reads CASPPGFQETQYF.

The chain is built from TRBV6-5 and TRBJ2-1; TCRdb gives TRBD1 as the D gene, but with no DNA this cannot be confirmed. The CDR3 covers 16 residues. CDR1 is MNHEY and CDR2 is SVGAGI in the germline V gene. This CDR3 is CASSYSSGGPQTEQFF.

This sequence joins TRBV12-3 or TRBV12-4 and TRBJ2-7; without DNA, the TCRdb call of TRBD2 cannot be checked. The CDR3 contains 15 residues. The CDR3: CASSLTSGGTHEQYF.

The CDR3 sequence: CASSQVTGNTIYF. The chain couples TRBV4-2 to TRBJ1-3. Per germline, CDR1 LGHNA and CDR2 YNFKEQ. This CDR3 contains 13 residues.

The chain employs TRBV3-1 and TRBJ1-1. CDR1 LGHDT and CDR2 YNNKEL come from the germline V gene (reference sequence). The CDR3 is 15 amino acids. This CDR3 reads CASSQVGGYNTEAFF.

The CDR3 is CASSSPGQGGNPFF. J is TRBJ2-1 and V is TRBV27; absent DNA, TCRdb's TRBD1 call cannot be checked. Germline V gene sequence: CDR1 MNHEY, CDR2 SMNVEV (reference sequence). The CDR3 contains 14 residues.

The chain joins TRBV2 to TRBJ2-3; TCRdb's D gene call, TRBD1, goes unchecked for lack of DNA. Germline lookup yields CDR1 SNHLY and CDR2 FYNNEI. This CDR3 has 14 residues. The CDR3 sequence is CASIFEASPPRQYF.

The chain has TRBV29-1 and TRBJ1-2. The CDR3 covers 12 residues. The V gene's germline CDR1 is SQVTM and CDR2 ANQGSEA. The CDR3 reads CSVVSVDYGYTF.

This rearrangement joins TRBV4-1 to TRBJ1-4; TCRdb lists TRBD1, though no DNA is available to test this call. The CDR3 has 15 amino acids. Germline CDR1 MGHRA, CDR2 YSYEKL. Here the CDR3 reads CASSQPTGQRGLLFF.

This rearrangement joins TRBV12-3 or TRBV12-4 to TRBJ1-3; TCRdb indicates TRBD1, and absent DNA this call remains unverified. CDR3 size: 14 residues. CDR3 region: CASQGQVSGNTIYF.

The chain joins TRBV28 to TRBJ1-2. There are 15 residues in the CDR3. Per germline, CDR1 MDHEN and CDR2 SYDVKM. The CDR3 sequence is CASSFRAVGLEGYTF.

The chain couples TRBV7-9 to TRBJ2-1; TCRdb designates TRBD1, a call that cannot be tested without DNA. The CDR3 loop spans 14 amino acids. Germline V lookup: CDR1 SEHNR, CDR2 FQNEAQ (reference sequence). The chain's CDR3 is CASSVSGGSNEQFF.

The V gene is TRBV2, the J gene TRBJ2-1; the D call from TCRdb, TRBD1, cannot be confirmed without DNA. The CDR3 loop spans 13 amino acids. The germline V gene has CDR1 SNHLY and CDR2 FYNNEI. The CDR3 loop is CASSVQGFNEQFF.

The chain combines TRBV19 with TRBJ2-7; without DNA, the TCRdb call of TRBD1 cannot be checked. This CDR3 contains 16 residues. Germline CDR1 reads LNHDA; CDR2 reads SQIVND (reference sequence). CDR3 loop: CASSTHPGQGLYEQYF.

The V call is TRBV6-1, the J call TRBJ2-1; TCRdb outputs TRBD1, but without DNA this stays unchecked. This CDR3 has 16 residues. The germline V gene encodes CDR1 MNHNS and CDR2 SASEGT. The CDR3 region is CASRRTTSFAYNEQFF.

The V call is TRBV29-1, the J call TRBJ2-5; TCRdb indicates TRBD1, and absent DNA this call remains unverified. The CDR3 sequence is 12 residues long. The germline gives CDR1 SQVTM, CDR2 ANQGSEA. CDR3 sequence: CSALPNSETQYF.

CDR3 sequence reads: CASRWDFLTEQYF. This chain joins TRBV7-2 and TRBJ2-7; TCRdb calls TRBD2, which cannot be checked without DNA. The CDR3 totals 13 residues. Per the germline V gene, CDR1 is SGHTA and CDR2 is FQGNSA.

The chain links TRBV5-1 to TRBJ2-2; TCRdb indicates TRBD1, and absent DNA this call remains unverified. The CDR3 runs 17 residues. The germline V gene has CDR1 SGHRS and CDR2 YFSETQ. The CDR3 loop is CASSLGSRGSTTGELFF. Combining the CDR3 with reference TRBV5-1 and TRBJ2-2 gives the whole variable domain KAGVTQTPRYLIKTRGQQVTLSCSPISGHRSVSWYQQTPGQGLQFLFEYFSETQRNKGNFPGRFSGRQFSNSRSEMNVSTLELGDSALYLCASSLGSRGSTTGELFFGEGSRLTVL.